The 22 T cell receptor beta chains below all came from one sample that was sequenced in a study of beta chain features in type 1 diabetes. Every isolated RNA sample was fully reverse transcribed, so sequencing captured expressed TCRB transcripts. TCRdb's copy holds only in-frame clones and misses some; the assay was immunoSEQ multiplex PCR. Of about 360,000 clones in the sample, roughly 13% were seen once. The sample consisted of naive CD4+ T cells from blood. The receptors originated from a man between 18 and 29 years old in good health.

CDR3 sequence (DNA): TGTGCCTGGAGTGTACAGGGGACAGGGATGTGGTACACCTTC. Its translation is CAWSVQGTGMWYTF. The V and J genes are TRBV30 and TRBJ1-2; 9 nucleotides line up with TRBD1. V trimming: 0 bases; J trimming: 11 bases; junction bases outside the gene matches: 10. CDR3 size: 14 residues. Germline V gives CDR1 GTSNPN, CDR2 SVGIG (reference sequence).

This clone was counted a few times. This specimen includes other DNA sequences encoding the same CDR3. The gene calls are TRBV18 and TRBJ1-1, with TRBD1 as a possible D gene (5 bases). CDR1 and CDR2 (germline): KGHSH, LQKENI. V shed 0 bases and J shed 4 bases, with 12 bases lying between them. The CDR3 is 15 residues long. The CDR3 loop is CASSPPGQGGTEAFF. In DNA form, the CDR3 reads TGTGCCAGCTCACCACCCGGGCAGGGCGGCACTGAAGCTTTCTTT.

This clone has more than one count but fewer than ten. This chain connects TRBV14 to TRBJ1-2, with TRBD1 matching 7 bases. Trimming cost V 4 bases and J 3 bases; bases outside gene matches: 2. This CDR3 comprises 13 residues. Germline assignment: CDR1 SGHDN and CDR2 FVKESK. The CDR3 DNA sequence: TGTGCCAGCAGCCCCGGACAGGACTATGGCTACACCTTC. Amino acids: CASSPGQDYGYTF.

The V gene is TRBV7-8, the J gene TRBJ2-7, with D perhaps TRBD2 (5 bases). Germline values: CDR1 SGHVS, CDR2 FQNEAQ. The CDR3 contains 14 residues. Trimming left V 2 bases short and J 3 bases short, with 11 bases between. The CDR3 protein is CASSLRGPLYEQYF. The CDR3 nucleotides are TGTGCCAGCAGCTTAAGAGGGCCGCTCTACGAGCAGTACTTC.

The chain links TRBV7-2 to TRBJ1-6; D uncertain. The CDR3 covers 15 residues. Germline loops: CDR1 SGHTA, CDR2 FQGNSA. V was trimmed by 0 bases and J by 7 bases, leaving 10 bases between them. CDR3: CASSLARVENSPLHF. Written as DNA, the CDR3 is TGTGCCAGCAGCTTAGCGAGGGTTGAGAATTCACCCCTCCACTTT. Full variable domain (outside the CDR3, taken from reference TRBV7-2 and TRBJ1-6): GAGVSQSPSNKVTEKGKDVELRCDPISGHTALYWYRQSLGQGLEFLIYFQGNSAPDKSGLPSDRFSAERTGGSVSTLTIQRTQQEDSAVYLCASSLARVENSPLHFGNGTRLTVT.

CDR3 amino acids: CASSLWTGGIYEQYF. In DNA, the CDR3 is TGTGCCAGCAGTCTTTGGACAGGGGGTATTTACGAGCAGTACTTC. V usage is TRBV28 and J usage is TRBJ2-7; 10 bases line up with TRBD1. CDR1 is MDHEN, CDR2 SYDVKM, per germline. CDR3 length equals 15 residues. The junction had 8 bases not matched to a gene; V was cut back by 5 bases and J by 4 bases.

This rearrangement joins TRBV7-8 to TRBJ2-2; 7 bases are a match to TRBD1. Germline CDR1 reads SGHVS; CDR2 reads FQNEAQ. This CDR3 is 18 amino acids long. With V trimmed by 5 bases and J by 0 bases, 12 bases remained unmatched. For the CDR3, the DNA is TGTGCCAGCAGCCCTCGGACAGGACCCCTTTCGAACACCGGGGAGCTGTTTTTT. Protein product: CASSPRTGPLSNTGELFF.

The genes are TRBV11-2 and TRBJ2-5, with D possibly being TRBD1 (6 bases). V lost 7 bases to trimming and J lost 5 bases, with 14 bases between them. The CDR3 has 13 amino acids. Germline-derived CDR1 and CDR2 are SGHAT and FQNNGV. The CDR3 sequence: CASTGQSGETQYF. CDR3 sequence (DNA): TGTGCCAGCACCGGACAGAGTGGGGAGACCCAGTACTTC.

The chain is built from TRBV19 and TRBJ1-4; possible D gene TRBD1, 5 bases. Trimming left V 5 bases short and J 5 bases short, with 12 bases between. Germline V lookup: CDR1 LNHDA, CDR2 SQIVND (reference sequence). The CDR3 loop spans 14 amino acids. CDR3 amino acids: CASSDRDWNEKLFF. The CDR3 DNA follows: TGTGCCAGTAGTGACCGGGACTGGAATGAAAAACTGTTTTTT.

The chain has TRBV7-3 and TRBJ2-1; perhaps TRBD2 as D (6 bases). V was clipped by 5 bases and J by 0 bases, with 14 bases between them. The CDR3 has 16 amino acids. The germline gives CDR1 SGHTA, CDR2 FQGTGA. CDR3 loop: CASSHGGGSSYNEQFF. CDR3 nucleotide sequence: TGTGCCAGCAGCCATGGTGGGGGGAGCTCCTACAATGAGCAGTTCTTC.

The chain recombines TRBV28 with TRBJ2-7, with 8 bases identical to TRBD2. The V segment lost 4 bases and the J segment 0 bases; nucleotides outside the gene matches: 5. The CDR3 has 15 residues. Germline loops: CDR1 MDHEN, CDR2 SYDVKM. This CDR3 is CASSSPAGGSYEQYF. In nucleotides, the CDR3 is TGTGCCAGCAGTTCCCCCGCGGGGGGCTCCTACGAGCAGTACTTC. Together with reference TRBV28 and TRBJ2-7, the CDR3 gives the full variable domain: DVKVTQSSRYLVKRTGEKVFLECVQDMDHENMFWYRQDPGLGLRLIYFSYDVKMKEKGDIPEGYSVSREKKERFSLILESASTNQTSMYLCASSSPAGGSYEQYFGPGTRLTVT.

There are a few counts of this clone. The chain employs TRBV6-5 and TRBJ2-3; 13 bases line up with TRBD2. With V trimmed by 2 bases and J by 5 bases, 4 bases remained unmatched. This CDR3 comprises 16 residues. Germline loops: CDR1 MNHEY, CDR2 SVGAGI. CDR3 protein: CASSYGGTSGEDTQYF. The CDR3 DNA sequence: TGTGCCAGCAGTTACGGAGGGACTAGCGGGGAAGATACGCAGTATTTT.

This clone has a handful of counts. The chain recombines TRBV28 with TRBJ2-7; D possibly corresponds to TRBD2 (6 bases). Germline V gene lookup returns CDR1 MDHEN and CDR2 SYDVKM. Trimming left V 4 bases short and J 2 bases short, with 12 bases between. This CDR3 comprises 14 residues. This chain's CDR3 is CASSYSGPPYEQYF. CDR3 bases: TGTGCCAGCAGTTATAGCGGTCCCCCCTACGAGCAGTACTTC.

This chain uses TRBV19 with TRBJ2-5; 7 bases are a match to TRBD1. CDR1 and CDR2 (germline): LNHDA, SQIVND (reference sequence). The CDR3 runs 14 residues. V shed 3 bases, J shed 4 bases, and the junction held 5 bases outside the gene matches. The CDR3 nucleotides are TGTGCCAGTAGTATCACAGGGGCATCAGAGACCCAGTACTTC. It yields the protein CASSITGASETQYF.

This chain connects TRBV29-1 to TRBJ1-2; TRBD1 matches at 9 bases. The V gene's germline CDR1 is SQVTM and CDR2 ANQGSEA. The J segment lost 8 bases and the V segment lost 2 bases, leaving 9 bases of the junction unmatched. The CDR3 loop spans 14 amino acids. This CDR3 reads CSVERTGAQRGYTF. The DNA of the CDR3 is TGCAGCGTTGAAAGGACAGGGGCGCAAAGGGGCTACACCTTC.

The J gene is TRBJ1-1, the V gene TRBV7-9, with 11 nucleotides matching TRBD1. This CDR3 has 15 amino acids. From germline, CDR1 is SEHNR and CDR2 FQNEAQ (reference sequence). J lost 6 bases, V lost 5 bases, and 8 bases had no gene match. CDR3 DNA sequence: TGTGCCAGCAGCCAAAATGGACAGGGGGCATCTGAAGCTTTCTTT. Protein sequence: CASSQNGQGASEAFF. The complete variable domain, with remaining parts taken from reference TRBV7-9 and TRBJ1-1, reads DTGVSQNPRHKITKRGQNVTFRCDPISEHNRLYWYRQTLGQGPEFLTYFQNEAQLEKSRLLSDRFSAERPKGSFSTLEIQRTEQGDSAMYLCASSQNGQGASEAFFGQGTRLTVV.

This clone was counted a few times. The rearrangement uses TRBV2 and TRBJ2-5; no reliable D call. The CDR3 has 12 amino acids. V lost 2 bases, J lost 5 bases, and 6 bases lay in between. Per germline, CDR1 SNHLY and CDR2 FYNNEI. CDR3 in amino acids: CASSEISETQYF. The CDR3 DNA is TGTGCCAGCAGTGAAATTAGTGAGACCCAGTACTTC.

CDR3 nucleotides: TGCGCCAGCAGAGGGGCCAAAGGGTTGCAGTTCTTC. This encodes CASRGAKGLQFF. The rearrangement uses TRBV5-1 and TRBJ2-1; possibly TRBD1 for D (5 bases). V gave up 5 bases and J gave up 12 bases, with 15 bases separating them. The germline gives CDR1 SGHRS, CDR2 YFSETQ. The CDR3 is 12 residues long.

The chain is built from TRBV7-2 and TRBJ2-2, with a possible D match to TRBD1 (5 bases). The CDR3 is 14 residues long. V was pared by 5 bases and J by 0 bases, with 7 bases between. Looked up from germline, CDR1 is SGHTA and CDR2 is FQGNSA. Written as DNA, the CDR3 is TGTGCCAGCAGCCCAGGGCCGAACACCGGGGAGCTGTTTTTT. It encodes CASSPGPNTGELFF.

This chain links TRBV4-1 with TRBJ2-1, with 9 bases lining up with TRBD2. Losses at the gene ends were 1 base for V and 0 bases for J; bases not matched to a gene: 10. This CDR3 comprises 19 residues. Looked up from germline, CDR1 is MGHRA and CDR2 is YSYEKL. In DNA form, the CDR3 reads TGCGCCAGCAGCCAAGTGGGGCGGCGGGGGGGCATCTCCTACAATGAGCAGTTCTTC. It yields the protein CASSQVGRRGGISYNEQFF.

This clone occurred a few times. The rearrangement uses TRBV30 and TRBJ2-2; 9 bases match TRBD1. This CDR3 contains 14 residues. Germline loops: CDR1 GTSNPN, CDR2 SVGIG (reference sequence). V gave up 5 bases and J gave up 4 bases; unmatched junction bases: 5. DNA for the CDR3: TGTGCCTGGTTACAGGGGGCTGCCACCGGGGAGCTGTTTTTT. Protein sequence: CAWLQGAATGELFF.

This clone was seen only a few times. V gene TRBV11-2 combines with J gene TRBJ2-1; the D is unclear. The CDR3 spans 15 residues. Trimming took off 1 base at V and 7 bases at J, with 14 bases between the two ends. Germline V CDR1 and CDR2: SGHAT, FQNNGV. In DNA, the CDR3 is TGTGCCAGCAGCTTAGTGTCAGGCAGGCATAATGAGCAGTTCTTC. Translated, it gives CASSLVSGRHNEQFF.